This T cell receptor beta chain was found in a study of T and B cells in COVID-19 patients. On the study more broadly: COVID-19 patients gave peripheral blood either during active infection or after recovery. Study observations and caveats: CD4+, regulatory T cell, CD8+ and sorted SARS-CoV-2-responsive or tetramer+ T cells were not yet sequenced.

From germline, CDR1 is MNHEY and CDR2 SVGEGT. The CDR3 spans 12 residues. V lost 5 bases and J 5 bases, leaving 10 bases between the germline ends. TRB was amplified from about 260-540 ng of blood genomic DNA. Details on this clonotype: The antigen remains unidentified.

BIOMED2 TRB-A/B primer pools were used in multiplex TRB PCR. MiXCR, run by TCRdb on the multiplex PCR reads, gives a single entry per CDR3 protein. The data hold about 4,800 distinct CDR3 sequences, with less than 40% observed a single time. The receptor was derived from a human donor who had recovered from COVID-19. The sequenced sample consisted of blood. The rearrangement links TRBV6-2 or TRBV6-3 to TRBJ2-7; D is undetermined. This chain's CDR3 is CASSGFGDEQYF. The CDR3 DNA follows: TGTGCCAGCAGTGGGTTCGGCGACGAGCAGTACTTC.